Listed below are T cell receptor beta chains from one sample, sequenced in a study of cytomegalovirus exposure and HLA in healthy donors. Repertoires were generated with immunoSEQ multiplex PCR, while TCRdb's copy carries only in-frame clones and drops some. This sample yields around 190,000 clones, of which about 77% are seen a single time; about 3% belongs to the top ten. Sequenced material: PBMCs. Receptors were obtained from a female donor in good health and CMV-seronegative. CDR3s include the opening cysteine and the closing phenylalanine or tryptophan.

>TRBV7-2
CASSPRTSGPYEQYF
>TRBV14
CASSPRDRGMDEQFF
>TRBV5-6
CASSLATGYEQYF
>TRBV10-3
CAIKGSSGNAIYF
>TRBV18
CASSPTGLAALYEQYF
>TRBV7-2
CASSPPGTDTQYF
>TRBV10-3
CAIKGGKNTEAFF
>TRBV11-3
CASSLGEEREETQYF
>TRBV7-2
CASSLDTGAEQYF
>TRBV7-2
CASSLGPGRGAFF
>TRBV5-1
CASSPLSPYEQYF
>TRBV4-1
CASSHFWAPRRNEQFF
>TRBV7-9
CASSPRLSGREYEQYF
>TRBV15
CATSRETENTEAFF
>TRBV6-5
CASSLRDRGGQQYF
>TRBV10-1
CASSPRGTCNQPQHF
>TRBV30
CAWSLGGANIQYF
>TRBV7-9
CASSQLAYEQYF
>TRBV5-1
CASSLAGQGWTEAFF
>TRBV6-6
CASSSTPGTSAPLQYF
>TRBV5-6
CASSLAGSIYEQYF
>TRBV11-3
CASSLGGTANTGELFF
>TRBV5-1
CASSLVALDSHPLEGYTF
>TRBV2
CASSGSGETLLPLEKLFF
>TRBV7-9
CASSLGFSGVKETQYF
>TRBV30
CAWSVRAGGAYEAFF
>TRBV19
CASRPGQGARVNEQFF
>TRBV28
CASSSGRRETQYF
>TRBV9
CASSVGPGGGSTEAFF
>TRBV10-3
CAIKPFDRGTEAFF
>TRBV28
CASSFHLAGGELGTDTQYF
>TRBV19
CASSTSRLAGVETQYF
>TRBV13
CASTMGLLSYEQYF
>TRBV29-1
CSVSRGQGTEAFF
>TRBV11-3
CASSGDRGYEQYF
>TRBV5-6
CASSLILAGTDTQYF
>TRBV11-2
CASSLDPGGSNEQFF
>TRBV7-9
CASSSGQVAAFF
>TRBV18
CASSLTSGTDTQYF
>TRBV5-4
CASSLDLAFRYHEQYF